The clone carrying this T cell receptor beta chain has at least ten counts. What it binds is unknown. This sample was included in a study of early T cells in non-severe SARS-CoV-2 infection. About the study: Sequencing used unsorted whole-blood bulk RNA, so chains lack pairing.

J lost 7 bases, V lost 4 bases, and 14 bases had no gene match. This CDR3 has 15 residues. Germline V gene lookup returns CDR1 SQVTM and CDR2 ANQGSEA. The study's findings and limits: A preference for anti-spike CD8 responses marked VDJdb matching, which missed private and CD4 specificities.

Tagging with unique molecular identifiers was applied to individual cDNA molecules. TCRdb reprocessed the 5' RACE reads via MiXCR and lists one record per CDR3 protein. The profile shows 100,000 to 150,000 distinct CDR3 sequences, 15% of them singletons. The V call is TRBV29-1, the J call TRBJ1-1; 8 bases line up with TRBD1. Sequenced sample: whole blood. The TCR comes from an adult who was a healthcare worker with PCR-confirmed SARS-CoV-2 infection or an uninfected control (not recorded which). For the CDR3, the DNA is TGCAGCGTTGGGAGTTTCGGACAGGGTGGGGATGAAGCTTTCTTT. Translation: CSVGSFGQGGDEAFF. Complete variable domain (other parts from reference TRBV29-1 and TRBJ1-1): SAVISQKPSRDICQRGTSLTIQCQVDSQVTMMFWYRQQPGQSLTLIATANQGSEATYESGFVIDKFPISRPNLTFSTLTVSNMSPEDSSIYLCSVGSFGQGGDEAFFGQGTRLTVV.